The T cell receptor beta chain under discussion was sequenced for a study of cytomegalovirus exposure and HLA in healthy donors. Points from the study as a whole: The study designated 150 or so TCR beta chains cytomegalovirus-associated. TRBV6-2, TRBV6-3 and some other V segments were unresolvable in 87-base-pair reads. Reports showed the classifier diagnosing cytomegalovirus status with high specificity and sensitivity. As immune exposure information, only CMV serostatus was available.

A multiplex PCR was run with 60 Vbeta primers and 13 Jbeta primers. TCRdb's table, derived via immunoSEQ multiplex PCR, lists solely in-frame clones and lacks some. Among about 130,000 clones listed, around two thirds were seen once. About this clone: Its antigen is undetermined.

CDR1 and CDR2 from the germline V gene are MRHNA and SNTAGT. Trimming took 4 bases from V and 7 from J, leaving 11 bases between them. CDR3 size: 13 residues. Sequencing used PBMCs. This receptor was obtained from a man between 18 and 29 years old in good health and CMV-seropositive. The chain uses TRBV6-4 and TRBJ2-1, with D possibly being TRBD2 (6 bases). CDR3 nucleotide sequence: TGTGCCAGCAGTGCCACTAGCAGGAATGAGCAGTTCTTC. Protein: CASSATSRNEQFF.